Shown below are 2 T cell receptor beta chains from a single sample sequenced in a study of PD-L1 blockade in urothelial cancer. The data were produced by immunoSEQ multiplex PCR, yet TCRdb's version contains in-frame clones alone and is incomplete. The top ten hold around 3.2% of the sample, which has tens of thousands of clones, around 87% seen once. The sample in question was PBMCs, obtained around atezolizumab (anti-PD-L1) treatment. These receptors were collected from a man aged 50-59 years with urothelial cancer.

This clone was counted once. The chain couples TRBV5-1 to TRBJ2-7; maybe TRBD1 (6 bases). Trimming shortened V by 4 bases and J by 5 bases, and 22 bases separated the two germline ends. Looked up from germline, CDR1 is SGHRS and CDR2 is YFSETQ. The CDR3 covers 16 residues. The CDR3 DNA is TGCGCCAGCAGCCCTGTCGGCTGGGGGCCTGTCCACGAGCAGTACTTC. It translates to CASSPVGWGPVHEQYF.

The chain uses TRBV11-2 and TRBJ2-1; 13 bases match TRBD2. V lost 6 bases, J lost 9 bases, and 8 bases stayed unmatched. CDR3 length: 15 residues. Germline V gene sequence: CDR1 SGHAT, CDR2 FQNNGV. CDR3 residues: CASSRTSGGQGEQFF. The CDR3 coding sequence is TGTGCCAGCAGTCGGACTAGCGGGGGTCAGGGTGAGCAGTTCTTC.